This TCR beta chain was sequenced during a study of graft-versus-host responses after intestinal transplantation. Whole-study results and caveats: Detection of GvH clones occurred in recipient marrow, and some had their first appearance in ileum or blood.

CDR3 size: 15 residues. The V end was cut by 2 bases, the J end by 7 bases, with 13 bases between. The germline gives CDR1 SGDLS, CDR2 YYNGEE. Of note for this clone: Its antigen is not known.

Produced via immunoSEQ multiplex PCR; TCRdb's table is partial and in-frame only. The sample includes 90,000 to 100,000 clones, roughly 90% of them seen just once. The chain uses TRBV9 and TRBJ1-6; unclear D gene. Specimen: unstimulated CD8+ T cells sorted from spleen or lymph node cells, collected before intestinal transplant. The TCR originated in a human donor who received an intestinal transplant. As DNA, the CDR3 is TGTGCCAGCAGCGTCGGACCCACGGGGAATTCACCCCTCCACTTT. Residues: CASSVGPTGNSPLHF.